This TCR beta chain was obtained from a study of CD4 T cells in relation to SARS-CoV-2 and coronaviruses. About the study: The HLA restriction of the shared crossreactive spike epitopes was mapped.

Naive or memory CD4+ cells were cultured 1:1 with T cell-depleted PBMCs plus CEF. A word on this clone: Its target is not known.

Clones were sequenced by immunoSEQ multiplex PCR, and TCRdb holds only the in-frame ones, with some missing. The data contain approximately 31,000 clones, roughly 82% of them singletons. The sequence derives from an adult with COVID-19. Sequencing was performed on memory CD4+ T cells from PBMCs, cultured in vitro.

This CDR3 is CATHRSQETQYF. The CDR3 nucleotides are TGTGCCACCCACAGGAGCCAAGAGACCCAGTACTTC. The V gene is TRBV6-6, the J gene TRBJ2-5, with TRBD1 as a possible D gene (5 bases). This CDR3 spans 12 amino acids. Per the germline V gene, CDR1 is MNHNY and CDR2 is SVGAGI (reference sequence). Trimming removed 10 bases at V and 1 base at J, with 10 bases between.